These 31 T cell receptor beta chains came from one sample sequenced in a study of T cells in localized non-small cell lung cancer. Sequenced by immunoSEQ multiplex PCR; TCRdb stores in-frame clones only, minus some. Of around 900 clones listed, approximately 29% are singletons. This sample comprised lung tumor tissue, obtained before any cancer treatment. These receptors all stem from a woman between 18 and 55 years old with stage III lung adenocarcinoma.

This clone has just a few counts. V and J are TRBV11-3 and TRBJ1-5; possibly TRBD1 for D (5 bases). In germline, CDR1 is SGHNT, CDR2 YENEEA. V dropped 1 base and J dropped 4 bases, with 8 bases sitting between them. The CDR3 consists of 14 residues. The DNA of the CDR3 is TGTGCCAGCAGCTTAGTTGCAGGGAATCAGCCCCAGCATTTT. It specifies CASSLVAGNQPQHF.

This clone was seen a few times. This chain uses TRBV6-8 with TRBJ2-1; D assignment may be TRBD1 or TRBD2 (5 bases each). Germline loops: CDR1 MNHGY, CDR2 SAAAGT. CDR3 size: 16 residues. Trimming shortened V by 7 bases and J by 3 bases, and 19 bases separated the two germline ends. In nucleotides, the CDR3 is TGTGCCAGCACCCGGGACGGCCGAGGGTTCTACAATGAGCAGTTCTTC. This sequence encodes CASTRDGRGFYNEQFF.

J is TRBJ2-4 and V is TRBV6-8, with D perhaps matching TRBD2 (5 bases). CDR1 and CDR2 from the germline V gene are MNHGY and SAAAGT. The CDR3 spans 14 residues. V gave up 5 bases and J gave up 6 bases, with 14 bases separating them. In nucleotides, the CDR3 is TGTGCCAGCAGTCGTCTGACCGAGGGAAACATTCAGTACTTC. Translated, it gives CASSRLTEGNIQYF.

The CDR3 coding sequence is TGTGCCAGCAGTGGGGGCATCGAATACGAGCAGTACTTC. As protein: CASSGGIEYEQYF. J is TRBJ2-7 and V is TRBV9, with D perhaps TRBD1 (6 bases). Trimming removed 5 bases at V and 4 bases at J, with 13 bases between. Germline V gene sequence: CDR1 SGDLS, CDR2 YYNGEE. This CDR3 spans 13 amino acids.

The chain employs TRBV19 and TRBJ2-2, with a tentative D call TRBD2 (5 bases). From germline, CDR1 is LNHDA and CDR2 SQIVND (reference sequence). V was clipped by 7 bases and J by 4 bases, with 10 bases between them. CDR3 length: 13 amino acids. For the CDR3, the DNA is TGTGCCAGTACTATCCGGGGCACCGGGGAGCTGTTTTTT. Its protein product is CASTIRGTGELFF. The variable domain in full, with the rest retrieved from reference TRBV19 and TRBJ2-2, is DGGITQSPKYLFRKEGQNVTLSCEQNLNHDAMYWYRQDPGQGLRLIYYSQIVNDFQKGDIAEGYSVSREKKESFPLTVTSAQKNPTAFYLCASTIRGTGELFFGEGSRLTVL.

The J gene is TRBJ2-5, the V gene TRBV6-8, with D hard to call. Trimming removed 4 bases from V and 7 bases from J, with 13 bases in between. The CDR3 has 13 amino acids. CDR1 is MNHGY, CDR2 SAAAGT, per germline. CDR3 protein: CASSSNSKGTQYF. CDR3 in DNA: TGTGCCAGCAGTTCCAACAGTAAGGGGACCCAGTACTTC.

This clone was observed a few times. J is TRBJ2-3 and V is TRBV9; TRBD1 is a possible D gene (5 bases). V was pared by 3 bases and J by 2 bases, with 13 bases between. This CDR3 has 15 residues. Germline V gene sequence: CDR1 SGDLS, CDR2 YYNGEE. The CDR3 region is CASSALRVSTDTQYF. The CDR3 DNA reads as TGTGCCAGCAGCGCCCTCAGGGTCTCCACAGATACGCAGTATTTT.

This clone was picked up a small number of times. The CDR3 spells CASSPPGTNEKLFF. The CDR3 bases are TGTGCCAGTAGCCCCCCGGGAACTAATGAAAAACTGTTTTTT. V gene TRBV19 combines with J gene TRBJ1-4; D is unclear. The CDR3 is 14 amino acids. In germline, CDR1 is LNHDA, CDR2 SQIVND (reference sequence). Trimming shortened V by 6 bases and J by 1 base, and 9 bases separated the two germline ends.

This clone is large in the sample. The V gene is TRBV7-2, the J gene TRBJ2-2; tentative D call: TRBD1 (5 bases). CDR3 length: 13 amino acids. V was cut by 5 bases and J by 4 bases, with 8 bases left in between. Germline CDR1 SGHTA, CDR2 FQGNSA. The CDR3 DNA reads as TGTGCCAGCAGCCCACAGGTCACCGGGGAGCTGTTTTTT. It yields the protein CASSPQVTGELFF.

The chain links TRBV25-1 to TRBJ1-6, with D uncertain. Trimming stripped 6 bases from V and 0 bases from J, with 9 bases between. CDR1 and CDR2 from the germline V gene are MGHDK and SYGVNS. The CDR3 is 15 residues long. CDR3 sequence (DNA): TGTGCCAGCAGGGTAGGGAGCTCCTATAATTCACCCCTCCACTTT. Its translation: CASRVGSSYNSPLHF.

A few counts support this clone. The genes are TRBV15 and TRBJ1-3; no clear D. The length of the CDR3 is 16 residues. Germline CDR1 is LNHNV and CDR2 is YYDKDF (reference sequence). V was shortened by 3 bases and J by 0 bases, with 12 bases between the two germline ends. In nucleotides, the CDR3 is TGTGCCACCAGCAGTGCCCCTTTCCCCTCTGGAAACACCATATATTTT. Amino acid sequence: CATSSAPFPSGNTIYF.

V and J are TRBV7-6 and TRBJ1-2; D is ambiguous. The germline V and J ends were trimmed by 5 bases and 4 bases, with 14 bases remaining between them. Germline V gene data show CDR1 as SGHVS and CDR2 as FNYEAQ. The CDR3 totals 14 residues. The CDR3 is CASSKSRKTYGYTF. In DNA, the CDR3 is TGTGCCAGCAGCAAATCTCGAAAGACCTATGGCTACACCTTC.

Within the sample, this clone is medium-sized. This sequence joins TRBV11-3 and TRBJ1-1; D is uncertain. Trimming cost V 0 bases and J 3 bases, with 8 bases left between them. Germline CDR1 is SGHNT and CDR2 is YENEEA. The CDR3 covers 14 residues. The CDR3 DNA sequence: TGTGCCAGCAGCTTAGATAGTTCGTACACTGAAGCTTTCTTT. Its translation is CASSLDSSYTEAFF.

The V call is TRBV11-3, the J call TRBJ1-3; 8 bases align to TRBD1. CDR3 length: 15 residues. V lost 5 bases and J lost 0; bases outside the gene matches: 3. The V gene's germline CDR1 is SGHNT and CDR2 YENEEA. The CDR3 DNA reads TGTGCCAGCAGCAAAGACAGGGGCTCTGGAAACACCATATATTTT. This encodes CASSKDRGSGNTIYF.

The CDR3 nucleotides read TGTGCCAGCAGCCCAAGGGGACAGGGTGATTCACCCCTCCACTTT. Translation: CASSPRGQGDSPLHF. The chain uses TRBV11-3 and TRBJ1-6, with TRBD1 matching over 9 bases. J gave up 8 bases and V 5 bases, and 7 bases lay outside the gene matches. The CDR3 totals 15 residues. Germline CDR1 is SGHNT and CDR2 is YENEEA. Based on the CDR3 plus reference TRBV11-3 and TRBJ1-6, the full variable domain is EAGVVQSPRYKIIEKKQPVAFWCNPISGHNTLYWYLQNLGQGPELLIRYENEEAVDDSQLPKDRFSAERLKGVDSTLKIQPAELGDSAVYLCASSPRGQGDSPLHFGNGTRLTVT.

Sample share makes this clone medium-sized. V gene TRBV11-3 combines with J gene TRBJ2-3; D is ambiguous. The CDR3 runs to 15 residues. The germline V gene has CDR1 SGHNT and CDR2 YENEEA. The V end lost 0 bases, the J end lost 3 bases, and 10 bases lay between the germline ends. CDR3 DNA: TGTGCCAGCAGCTTAGATGGTAGAGAGACAGATACGCAGTATTTT. It encodes CASSLDGRETDTQYF.

By sample share, this clone is large (0.1 to 1%). The chain couples TRBV9 to TRBJ2-7; TRBD1 aligns across 11 bases. V was clipped by 4 bases and J by 6 bases; unmatched bases: 6. Germline loops: CDR1 SGDLS, CDR2 YYNGEE. CDR3 length: 14 residues. CDR3 in amino acids: CASSYRDRGSEQYF. For the CDR3, the DNA is TGTGCCAGCAGCTACCGGGACAGGGGGTCCGAGCAGTACTTC.

This clone was seen only once. This chain joins TRBV15 and TRBJ1-5; weak D call: TRBD1 (5 bases). The V end was cut by 3 bases, the J end by 2 bases, with 14 bases between. The CDR3 spans 16 residues. Per germline, CDR1 LNHNV and CDR2 YYDKDF (reference sequence). CDR3 residues: CATSSPQRGGNQPQHF. CDR3 DNA: TGTGCCACCAGCAGTCCTCAGAGGGGTGGCAATCAGCCCCAGCATTTT.

The rearrangement joins TRBV4-1 to TRBJ2-4, with D unresolved. The germline V gene has CDR1 MGHRA and CDR2 YSYEKL. The CDR3 covers 13 residues. V was trimmed by 0 bases and J by 10 bases, leaving 10 bases between them. CDR3 nucleotide sequence: TGCGCCAGCAGCCAAGAGGAAGCGCGTATTCAGTACTTC. Its protein is CASSQEEARIQYF.

This clone was recorded once. The rearrangement links TRBV29-1 to TRBJ1-2; 7 bases match TRBD1. This CDR3 is built from 13 residues. Germline CDR1 is SQVTM and CDR2 is ANQGSEA. Trimming took 6 bases from V and 4 from J; bases not matched to a gene: 8. This CDR3 reads CSVDRAQGYGYTF. CDR3 in DNA: TGCAGCGTCGACAGGGCCCAGGGCTATGGCTACACCTTC.

This clone was observed a handful of times. The V call is TRBV6-8, the J call TRBJ1-5, with D perhaps matching TRBD1 (5 bases). Germline V gene lookup returns CDR1 MNHGY and CDR2 SAAAGT. The CDR3 runs to 13 residues. Trimming stripped 5 bases from V and 6 bases from J, with 11 bases between. CDR3 bases: TGTGCCAGCAGTCCGGGGGTCCTTCAGCCCCAGCATTTT. The encoded protein is CASSPGVLQPQHF.

This clone rates as medium-sized. The rearrangement joins TRBV11-3 to TRBJ2-5; TRBD1 matches at 7 bases. J lost 4 bases, V lost 2 bases, and 4 bases had no gene match. Germline-derived CDR1 and CDR2 are SGHNT and YENEEA. The CDR3 runs to 14 residues. This chain's CDR3 is CASSLQGGGETQYF. The CDR3 DNA follows: TGTGCCAGCAGCTTACAAGGGGGCGGAGAGACCCAGTACTTC. Looking up the rest from reference TRBV11-3 and TRBJ2-5 gives the full variable domain: EAGVVQSPRYKIIEKKQPVAFWCNPISGHNTLYWYLQNLGQGPELLIRYENEEAVDDSQLPKDRFSAERLKGVDSTLKIQPAELGDSAVYLCASSLQGGGETQYFGPGTRLLVL.

This clone is labeled large. The rearrangement uses TRBV11-3 and TRBJ2-2; D remains unclear. There are 15 residues in the CDR3. Germline CDR1 and CDR2: SGHNT and YENEEA. V dropped 3 bases and J dropped 7 bases, with 15 bases sitting between them. The CDR3 here is CASSLLFKGIGELFF. For the CDR3, the DNA is TGTGCCAGCAGCTTGCTTTTTAAGGGTATCGGGGAGCTGTTTTTT.

The CDR3 loop is CASSVVGELFF. CDR3 DNA sequence: TGTGCCAGCAGTGTAGTCGGGGAGCTGTTTTTT. V gene TRBV6-9 combines with J gene TRBJ2-2; no clear D. V dropped 5 bases and J dropped 7 bases, with 5 bases sitting between them. The CDR3 is made up of 11 amino acids. Germline assignment: CDR1 MNHGY and CDR2 SVAAGI.

This clone is termed medium-sized. V and J are TRBV11-3 and TRBJ2-3; TRBD2 aligns across 8 bases. The length of the CDR3 is 18 residues. With 3 bases clipped from V and 1 base from J, the junction kept 12 bases outside the gene matches. In germline, CDR1 is SGHNT, CDR2 YENEEA. The DNA of the CDR3 is TGTGCCAGCAGCTTCGGGCGGGGGGATCATGCGGGCACAGATACGCAGTATTTT. Its protein is CASSFGRGDHAGTDTQYF. Full variable domain (outside the CDR3, taken from reference TRBV11-3 and TRBJ2-3): EAGVVQSPRYKIIEKKQPVAFWCNPISGHNTLYWYLQNLGQGPELLIRYENEEAVDDSQLPKDRFSAERLKGVDSTLKIQPAELGDSAVYLCASSFGRGDHAGTDTQYFGPGTRLTVL.

The chain joins TRBV30 to TRBJ2-1; tentatively, D is TRBD1 (6 bases). Germline loops: CDR1 GTSNPN, CDR2 SVGIG (reference sequence). This CDR3 is 13 amino acids long. Trimming removed 1 base from V and 4 bases from J, with 8 bases in between. CDR3 in amino acids: CAWSAQGYNEQFF. As DNA, the CDR3 is TGTGCCTGGAGTGCCCAGGGGTACAATGAGCAGTTCTTC.

The CDR3 DNA follows: TGTGCCAGTAGTATAGTCTTGGGACAGGGCTCCTACGAGCAGTACTTC. It codes for CASSIVLGQGSYEQYF. V gene TRBV19 combines with J gene TRBJ2-7, with TRBD1 identical over 9 bases. The CDR3 extends over 16 amino acids. Germline trimming cut 1 base from V and 0 bases from J; bases unmatched to any gene: 4. CDR1 LNHDA and CDR2 SQIVND come from the germline V gene (reference sequence).

This clone was counted a few times. The gene calls are TRBV12-2 and TRBJ1-6. TRBV12-2 is a pseudogene. The CDR3 contains 15 residues. CDR3 amino acids: CASSTKEGNNSPLHF. Here the CDR3 DNA reads TGTGCCAGTTCTACTAAGGAGGGGAATAATTCACCCCTCCACTTT.

V and J are TRBV14 and TRBJ2-5, with 9 bases aligning to TRBD1. The germline V gene encodes CDR1 SGHDN and CDR2 FVKESK. The CDR3 totals 17 residues. V lost 1 base to trimming and J lost 5 bases; unmatched junction nucleotides: 11. The CDR3 sequence is CASSQGRRTGAGETQYF. The CDR3 DNA follows: TGTGCCAGCAGCCAAGGACGTCGGACAGGGGCTGGGGAGACCCAGTACTTC. Full variable domain (rest looked up from reference TRBV14 and TRBJ2-5): EAGVTQFPSHSVIEKGQTVTLRCDPISGHDNLYWYRRVMGKEIKFLLHFVKESKQDESGMPNNRFLAERTGGTYSTLKVQPAELEDSGVYFCASSQGRRTGAGETQYFGPGTRLLVL.

This clone was detected only a few times. The rearrangement joins TRBV6-8 to TRBJ1-1; D is unresolved. V dropped 3 bases and J dropped 1 base, with 9 bases sitting between them. The length of the CDR3 is 14 residues. The germline V gene encodes CDR1 MNHGY and CDR2 SAAAGT. CDR3 amino acids: CASSYDDGNTEAFF. In DNA form, the CDR3 reads TGTGCCAGCAGTTATGACGACGGGAACACTGAAGCTTTCTTT.

The CDR3 region has the DNA TGTGCCAGCAGCCAGCCGGGGGTGCAGGGATCCGGGGAGCTGTTTTTT. Its translation is CASSQPGVQGSGELFF. This sequence joins TRBV11-3 and TRBJ2-2; maybe TRBD2 (6 bases). This CDR3 is 16 amino acids long. V was cut by 5 bases and J by 6 bases, with 19 bases left in between. Germline CDR1 and CDR2: SGHNT and YENEEA.